This T cell receptor beta chain originates from a study of blood T cell repertoires in COVID-19. Germline V gives CDR1 SGHRS, CDR2 YFSETQ. The CDR3 is 13 residues long. The germline V and J ends were trimmed by 5 bases and 2 bases, with 7 bases remaining between them. This clone is a singleton in its sample. Here immunoSEQ multiplex PCR was the method, and the copy in TCRdb shows in-frame clones only, minus some. The sample contains 95,000 or so clones, roughly 89% of which appear only once. The sequencing input was peripheral blood. The gene calls are TRBV5-1 and TRBJ1-4; a possible D gene is TRBD1 (6 bases). This receptor was obtained from a woman in her seventies with acute or convalescent COVID-19. Here the CDR3 reads CASSRGTNEKLFF. The CDR3 nucleotides read TGCGCCAGCAGTAGGGGGACTAATGAAAAACTGTTTTTT.